This T cell receptor beta chain was captured by sequencing in a study of CD8+CD57+ T cells in acquired aplastic anemia. Study-wide context: DNA per sorted CD4+ or CD8+ sample ranged roughly 0.19 to 27.4 ug, averaging approximately 3.3 ug.

General study points: Patients shared some 30 CD8+ CDR3 sequences with controls. CD8+ Simpson's diversity did not differ significantly between patients and controls.

The CDR3 consists of 17 residues. V was cut by 0 bases and J by 3 bases, with 18 bases left in between. Germline V lookup: CDR1 SGHRS, CDR2 YFSETQ. Worth noting for this clonotype: Its specificity is not known.

Both TCR beta VDJ combination and CDR3 sequence profiling were carried out. Genomic DNA was the template for this profiling. TCRdb used MiXCR to reprocess the reads, holding one entry per CDR3 protein. The sample comprises 250,000 to 300,000 distinct CDR3 sequences, 56% of which are singletons, and 6.5% to 10% rests with the top ten. V is TRBV5-1 and J is TRBJ1-1; D uncertain. The sequence came from a human donor with severe aplastic anemia or a healthy control (not recorded which). Sequencing used sorted CD4+, CD8+, or CD8+CD57+ T cells (not recorded which) from PBMCs. CDR3 residues: CASSLGLQQTSDTEAFF. In DNA, the CDR3 is TGCGCCAGCAGCTTGGGACTCCAACAGACCTCAGACACTGAAGCTTTCTTT.